This TCR beta chain was sequenced during a study of T cells in Graves' hyperthyroidism and ophthalmopathy. This clonotype was counted many times. Its antigen is unidentified. RNA transcripts yielded amplified TCR beta CDR3 regions. The TCR CDR3 first-round RT-PCR relied on the HTBI primer set. TCRdb re-called the multiplex PCR reads through MiXCR, storing one row per CDR3 protein. Of 450,000 to 650,000 distinct CDR3 sequences detected, 17% appear once; the ten largest clones hold approximately 15%. Study-wide results and caveats: The majority of expanded thyroid clonotypes above 0.001 also appeared in blood.

Germline values: CDR1 SGHRS, CDR2 YFSETQ. The length of the CDR3 is 17 residues. The V end lost 4 bases, the J end lost 1 base, and 20 bases lay between the germline ends. Sequenced material: blood. The chain links TRBV5-1 to TRBJ1-1; D is perhaps TRBD1 (6 bases). The receptor's source is a woman under 30 with Graves' ophthalmopathy. The CDR3 nucleotides read TGCGCCAGCAGCCCGGCGCCTGCCGGGACATCGAACACTGAAGCTTTCTTT. Translating it yields CASSPAPAGTSNTEAFF. Complete variable domain (other parts from reference TRBV5-1 and TRBJ1-1): KAGVTQTPRYLIKTRGQQVTLSCSPISGHRSVSWYQQTPGQGLQFLFEYFSETQRNKGNFPGRFSGRQFSNSRSEMNVSTLELGDSALYLCASSPAPAGTSNTEAFFGQGTRLTVV.